These 30 T cell receptor beta chains share one sample of origin, sequenced in a study of T cell changes during pregnancy in multiple sclerosis. Only in-frame clones appear in the TCRdb table, and some are missing; sequencing was by immunoSEQ multiplex PCR. Of about 8,500 clones in the sample, 70% to 90% were seen once. The sample in question was CD8+ T cells from peripheral blood mononuclear cells, obtained in the first trimester of pregnancy. The receptors stem from a female donor in good health, enrolled as a control in a pregnancy study.

Only a few counts were recorded for this clone. The V gene is TRBV18, the J gene TRBJ2-3; 8 bases match TRBD2. The V gene's germline CDR1 is KGHSH and CDR2 LQKENI. The CDR3 totals 17 residues. The V segment lost 6 bases and the J segment 0 bases; nucleotides outside the gene matches: 11. Here the CDR3 reads CASSQIRRLASTDTQYF. The DNA of the CDR3 is TGTGCCAGCTCCCAAATCCGGCGACTAGCGAGCACAGATACGCAGTATTTT.

J is TRBJ2-5 and V is TRBV2, with 8 nucleotides matching TRBD2. The CDR3 loop spans 15 amino acids. Germline CDR1 SNHLY, CDR2 FYNNEI. Germline trimming cut 0 bases from V and 5 bases from J; bases unmatched to any gene: 5. The CDR3: CASSEARGAWETQYF. In DNA form, the CDR3 reads TGTGCCAGCAGTGAAGCGCGGGGGGCGTGGGAGACCCAGTACTTC.

This clone came up once. This chain links TRBV27 with TRBJ2-7; 7 bases agree with TRBD2. CDR3 length: 14 residues. Germline lookup yields CDR1 MNHEY and CDR2 SMNVEV (reference sequence). With V trimmed by 3 bases and J by 5 bases, 7 bases remained unmatched. The CDR3 bases are TGTGCCAGCAGTTTGGCGGGAGAGGGTGACGAGCAGTACTTC. Translation gives CASSLAGEGDEQYF.

The CDR3 protein is CASSEGPGNTIYF. The CDR3 DNA reads as TGTGCCAGCAGTGAAGGGCCGGGAAACACCATATATTTT. The V gene is TRBV2, the J gene TRBJ1-3; D is undetermined. V was clipped by 1 base and J by 4 bases, with 5 bases between them. The CDR3 is made up of 13 amino acids. The germline V gene encodes CDR1 SNHLY and CDR2 FYNNEI.

The V and J genes are TRBV7-8 and TRBJ2-1; TRBD2 matches at 8 bases. Germline lookup yields CDR1 SGHVS and CDR2 FQNEAQ. The junction had 11 bases not matched to a gene; V was cut back by 7 bases and J by 0 bases. There are 17 residues in the CDR3. CDR3 loop: CASTTVRGGNSYNEQFF. CDR3 DNA: TGTGCCAGCACCACAGTCCGGGGGGGTAACTCCTACAATGAGCAGTTCTTC.

This clone was seen a few times. The V and J genes are TRBV2 and TRBJ2-1, with D uncertain. Germline V gives CDR1 SNHLY, CDR2 FYNNEI. V was trimmed by 6 bases and J by 7 bases, leaving 16 bases between them. CDR3 length: 14 residues. CDR3 coding DNA: TGTGCCAGCAGCGCCGATTCCTCGAGTAATGAGCAGTTCTTC. Translation gives CASSADSSSNEQFF.

The V call is TRBV2, the J call TRBJ1-1; 7 bases map to TRBD1. Germline CDR1 is SNHLY and CDR2 is FYNNEI. Trimming at V came to 5 bases and at J to 6 bases, leaving 9 bases not matched to a gene. The length of the CDR3 is 14 residues. The CDR3 protein is CASSPGGVIAEAFF. CDR3 nucleotides: TGTGCCAGCAGTCCAGGGGGAGTAATCGCTGAAGCTTTCTTT. Full variable domain (remainder filled in from reference TRBV2 and TRBJ1-1): EPEVTQTPSHQVTQMGQEVILRCVPISNHLYFYWYRQILGQKVEFLVSFYNNEISEKSEIFDDQFSVERPDGSNFTLKIRSTKLEDSAMYFCASSPGGVIAEAFFGQGTRLTVV.

This sequence joins TRBV28 and TRBJ2-7, with TRBD2 matching 12 bases. CDR1 is MDHEN and CDR2 is SYDVKM in the germline V gene. The CDR3 is made up of 19 amino acids. The V gene end was trimmed by 5 bases and the J gene end by 2 bases; junction bases not matched to a gene: 16. The CDR3 here is CASSPASSGLAGLAYEQYF. The CDR3 region has the DNA TGTGCCAGCAGTCCCGCCTCCTCGGGACTAGCGGGTTTAGCCTACGAGCAGTACTTC.

The chain links TRBV28 to TRBJ1-5; a weak D match, TRBD1 (6 bases). Deletions cut 3 bases from V and 5 bases from J, with 8 bases between. Germline V gives CDR1 MDHEN, CDR2 SYDVKM. The CDR3 has 13 residues. This chain's CDR3 is CASSLDSYQPQHF. The DNA of the CDR3 is TGTGCCAGCAGTTTGGACAGTTATCAGCCCCAGCATTTT.

V and J are TRBV19 and TRBJ2-1; TRBD2 might be the D (7 bases). V gave up 1 base and J gave up 9 bases, with 13 bases separating them. CDR3 length: 14 residues. Germline loops: CDR1 LNHDA, CDR2 SQIVND (reference sequence). The CDR3 spells CASSIAGGPREQFF. CDR3 nucleotide sequence: TGTGCCAGTAGTATAGCCGGGGGGCCTCGTGAGCAGTTCTTC.

This chain links TRBV6-5 with TRBJ2-5; 7 bases agree with TRBD1. The J call is doubtful: the DNA matches TRBJ2-7 better. Per the germline V gene, CDR1 is MNHEY and CDR2 is SVGAGI. The CDR3 length is 14 residues. The CDR3 here is CASSTGGTAYEQYF. The DNA of the CDR3 is TGTGCCAGCAGTACAGGTGGGACAGCCTACGAGCAGTACTTC.

Written as DNA, the CDR3 is TGTGCCAGCAGCGCAGGGCAGGGGGCTTTTGGCTACACCTTC. Encoded protein: CASSAGQGAFGYTF. V and J are TRBV9 and TRBJ1-2; 8 bases fit TRBD1. This CDR3 contains 14 residues. J lost 7 bases, V lost 3 bases, and 8 bases had no gene match. Germline V CDR1 and CDR2: SGDLS, YYNGEE.

This clone was recorded a few times. The rearrangement uses TRBV9 and TRBJ1-5, with 7 bases fitting TRBD1. V lost 3 bases to trimming and J lost 2 bases; unmatched junction nucleotides: 2. The CDR3 length is 14 residues. Germline CDR1 and CDR2: SGDLS and YYNGEE. As DNA, the CDR3 is TGTGCCAGCAGCGCCGGACAGGGCAATCAGCCCCAGCATTTT. Translated: CASSAGQGNQPQHF.

The rearrangement joins TRBV10-3 to TRBJ1-5; 7 nucleotides align to TRBD1. From germline, CDR1 is ENHRY and CDR2 SYGVKD. V lost 1 base and J lost 2; bases outside the gene matches: 8. CDR3 length: 17 residues. The CDR3 is CAISEFRTGSGNQPQHF. The CDR3 DNA follows: TGTGCCATCAGTGAGTTCCGGACAGGTAGTGGCAATCAGCCCCAGCATTTT.

The chain employs TRBV27 and TRBJ1-1; tentatively, D is TRBD1 (6 bases). CDR1 is MNHEY, CDR2 SMNVEV, per germline (reference sequence). The ends were cut back, 2 bases at V and 0 bases at J, with 13 bases in the middle. The CDR3 is 16 amino acids. This chain's CDR3 is CASSLRDIYLNTEAFF. CDR3 sequence (DNA): TGTGCCAGCAGTTTACGGGACATTTACTTGAACACTGAAGCTTTCTTT.

The V and J genes are TRBV6-1 and TRBJ2-3; D perhaps matches TRBD1 (6 bases). The V end lost 3 bases, the J end lost 2 bases, and 12 bases lay between the germline ends. This CDR3 is built from 15 residues. Germline CDR1 MNHNS, CDR2 SASEGT. CDR3 bases: TGTGCCAGCAGTGAGGGTAAGGGACACACAGATACGCAGTATTTT. Its translation: CASSEGKGHTDTQYF.

This chain links TRBV28 with TRBJ2-2; 8 bases are shared with TRBD2. CDR3 length equals 17 residues. V lost 4 bases to trimming and J lost 0 bases; unmatched junction nucleotides: 7. Germline lookup yields CDR1 MDHEN and CDR2 SYDVKM. CDR3 DNA: TGTGCCAGCAGTTCCCATGGACTAGCCGCGAACACCGGGGAGCTGTTTTTT. This translates into CASSSHGLAANTGELFF.

The rearrangement uses TRBV5-6 and TRBJ2-5; the D is unclear. Germline V gene data show CDR1 as SGHDT and CDR2 as YYEEEE. The CDR3 extends over 13 amino acids. V was pared by 7 bases and J by 8 bases, with 18 bases between. CDR3 sequence (DNA): TGTGCCAGCTCTGCGATGCCGCCTGAAACCCAGTACTTC. Amino acids: CASSAMPPETQYF. Variable domain in full (rest from reference TRBV5-6 and TRBJ2-5): DAGVTQSPTHLIKTRGQQVTLRCSPKSGHDTVSWYQQALGQGPQFIFQYYEEEERQRGNFPDRFSGHQFPNYSSELNVNALLLGDSALYLCASSAMPPETQYFGPGTRLLVL.

V is TRBV21-1 and J is TRBJ2-7; the table's D call of TRBD1 was not tested on the DNA. TRBV21-1 is a pseudogene. The CDR3 loop spans 15 amino acids. The CDR3 loop is CASSTTGGPTGEQYF. The CDR3 nucleotides read TGTGCCAGCAGCACAACAGGGGGCCCGACGGGCGAGCAGTACTTC.

CDR3 protein: CASSQGQANTGELFF. The CDR3 nucleotides are TGTGCCAGCAGCCAAGGACAGGCAAACACCGGGGAGCTGTTTTTT. The rearrangement joins TRBV11-3 to TRBJ2-2, with 7 positions matching TRBD1. The CDR3 totals 15 residues. CDR1 is SGHNT and CDR2 is YENEEA in the germline V gene. Germline trimming cut 5 bases from V and 2 bases from J; bases unmatched to any gene: 5.

The rearrangement links TRBV11-2 to TRBJ1-1; 9 nucleotides align to TRBD1. The CDR3 loop spans 15 amino acids. The germline gives CDR1 SGHAT, CDR2 FQNNGV. V dropped 2 bases and J dropped 1; count of bases not matched to a gene: 2. CDR3 coding DNA: TGTGCCAGCAGCTTATGGGACAGGGCGAACACTGAAGCTTTCTTT. It codes for CASSLWDRANTEAFF.

The chain is built from TRBV25-1 and TRBJ2-1; 7 nucleotides line up with TRBD1. Germline loops: CDR1 MGHDK, CDR2 SYGVNS. With V trimmed by 1 base and J by 6 bases, 3 bases remained unmatched. There are 14 residues in the CDR3. CDR3 in amino acids: CASSEFGDSNEQFF. The CDR3 DNA is TGTGCCAGCAGTGAATTTGGGGACAGCAATGAGCAGTTCTTC.

The J gene is TRBJ2-5, the V gene TRBV19; D possibly corresponds to TRBD2 (5 bases). The CDR3 contains 16 residues. The V end lost 0 bases, the J end lost 3 bases, and 14 bases lay between the germline ends. In germline, CDR1 is LNHDA, CDR2 SQIVND (reference sequence). In nucleotides, the CDR3 is TGTGCCAGTAGTATAGATGGCGAGGGCCGGGAAGAGACCCAGTACTTC. Translated: CASSIDGEGREETQYF.

The chain has TRBV5-6 and TRBJ1-1; D is possibly TRBD1 (5 bases). Trimming took off 8 bases at V and 1 base at J, with 9 bases between the two ends. Per the germline V gene, CDR1 is SGHDT and CDR2 is YYEEEE. The CDR3 covers 12 residues. CDR3 DNA: TGTGCCAGTAACGGGGGGAACACTGAAGCTTTCTTT. Translating gives CASNGGNTEAFF.

The rearrangement links TRBV28 to TRBJ2-7; TRBD2 matches at 15 bases. The V gene end was trimmed by 4 bases and the J gene end by 1 base; junction bases not matched to a gene: 8. This CDR3 region has 18 residues. Per germline, CDR1 MDHEN and CDR2 SYDVKM. The DNA of the CDR3 is TGTGCCAGCAGTTCATTCGGGACTAGCGGGAGGCCATCCTACGAGCAGTACTTC. It translates to CASSSFGTSGRPSYEQYF.

The chain is built from TRBV9 and TRBJ2-2; maybe TRBD2 (5 bases). V was shortened by 6 bases and J by 5 bases, with 8 bases between the two germline ends. Germline lookup yields CDR1 SGDLS and CDR2 YYNGEE. The CDR3 loop spans 12 amino acids. The CDR3 DNA reads as TGTGCCAGCATGGGAGTTACCGGGGAGCTGTTTTTT. This encodes CASMGVTGELFF.

By sample fraction, this clone is medium-sized. This chain joins TRBV11-3 and TRBJ2-7, with 9 positions matching TRBD2. The CDR3 contains 14 residues. V lost 2 bases, J lost 6 bases, and 5 bases stayed unmatched. CDR1 and CDR2 from the germline V gene are SGHNT and YENEEA. CDR3: CASSLLAGYREQYF. The CDR3 DNA reads as TGTGCCAGCAGCTTACTAGCGGGGTATCGCGAGCAGTACTTC. Combining the CDR3 with reference TRBV11-3 and TRBJ2-7 gives the whole variable domain EAGVVQSPRYKIIEKKQPVAFWCNPISGHNTLYWYLQNLGQGPELLIRYENEEAVDDSQLPKDRFSAERLKGVDSTLKIQPAELGDSAVYLCASSLLAGYREQYFGPGTRLTVT.

Points on this clone: An end of the junction differs from the germline gene, which may be a read error. The chain joins TRBV4-2 to TRBJ1-6, with D unresolved. The CDR3 is made up of 16 amino acids. Germline values: CDR1 LGHNA, CDR2 YNFKEQ. The CDR3 sequence is CASSQEEGSYNPPLHF. CDR3 sequence (DNA): TGTGCCAGCAGCCAAGAGGAGGGCTCCTATAATCCACCCCTCCACTTT.

The chain recombines TRBV2 with TRBJ2-3; D call uncertain. Germline assignment: CDR1 SNHLY and CDR2 FYNNEI. V was cut by 3 bases and J by 6 bases, with 25 bases left in between. CDR3 length: 18 residues. CDR3 bases: TGTGCCAGCAGTGACCCAACGTCAGACATACCCCAATGGGATACGCAGTATTTT. Translation gives CASSDPTSDIPQWDTQYF.

This rearrangement joins TRBV2 to TRBJ2-5, with D possibly being TRBD2 (6 bases). The germline V and J ends were trimmed by 5 bases and 5 bases, with 24 bases remaining between them. This CDR3 comprises 17 residues. CDR1 is SNHLY, CDR2 FYNNEI, per germline. CDR3 coding DNA: TGTGCCAGCAGTTTAGAATCCCAGGACTACCGGTCGGAGACCCAGTACTTC. This encodes CASSLESQDYRSETQYF.